These 7 T cell receptor beta chains were all obtained from the same sample, sequenced in a study of cytomegalovirus exposure and HLA in healthy donors (TCRdb year 2017). Receptor libraries were prepared by the immunoSEQ multiplex PCR assay. For the multiplex PCR, a mixture combining 60 forward primers for TCR Vbeta segments and 13 reverse primers for TCR Jbeta segments was used. This immuneACCESS table, as held by TCRdb, lists in-frame sequences with V and J called but not all clones. Of the missing ones, under half trace to an unresolved V gene in checked studies; the others have no known cause. The sample contains 150,000 to 200,000 clones, over 60% of them found a single time. Around 1% of the sample goes to the ten largest clones. The sequencing input was PBMCs. The receptors here all came from a woman aged 40 to 50 in good health and CMV-seronegative.

The chain links TRBV5-1 to TRBJ2-5; TRBD2 agrees at 13 bases. This CDR3 contains 16 residues. V gave up 1 base and J gave up 5 bases; unmatched junction bases: 5. Germline lookup yields CDR1 SGHRS and CDR2 YFSETQ. The CDR3, as DNA: TGCGCCAGCAGCTTGAGGACTAGCGGGAGTGGGGAGACCCAGTACTTC. It codes for CASSLRTSGSGETQYF.

As concerns this clone: Germline and junction disagree at one end, which may indicate a read error. The same CDR3 also results from other DNA sequences found in this sample. The chain combines TRBV5-6 with TRBJ1-2; maybe TRBD1 (5 bases). The CDR3 is 14 amino acids. Germline CDR1 is SGHDT and CDR2 is YYEEEE. This CDR3 reads CASSRQLSNHGYTF. CDR3 nucleotide sequence: TGCGCCAGCAGCCGACAGCTCTCGAATCATGGCTACACCTTC.

This clone has only one observation. V and J are TRBV28 and TRBJ1-1, with D perhaps TRBD1 (5 bases). Germline lookup yields CDR1 MDHEN and CDR2 SYDVKM. V was trimmed by 4 bases and J by 1 base, leaving 16 bases between them. The CDR3 sequence is 16 residues long. CDR3 sequence (DNA): TGTGCCAGCAGTTCCCCCACTTGGGGGGGGAACACTGAAGCTTTCTTT. Encoded protein: CASSSPTWGGNTEAFF.

The chain is built from TRBV27 and TRBJ2-7; 9 nucleotides match TRBD2. The V segment lost 6 bases and the J segment 2 bases; nucleotides outside the gene matches: 5. Germline-derived CDR1 and CDR2 are MNHEY and SMNVEV (reference sequence). The CDR3 loop spans 14 amino acids. CDR3 sequence (DNA): TGTGCCAGCAGCCCTAGCGGGGAGCCCTACGAGCAGTACTTC. As protein: CASSPSGEPYEQYF.

V gene TRBV19 combines with J gene TRBJ1-3; possibly TRBD1 for D (5 bases). This CDR3 has 12 residues. The V end was cut by 5 bases, the J end by 6 bases, with 8 bases between. CDR1 is LNHDA and CDR2 is SQIVND in the germline V gene (reference sequence). CDR3 nucleotides: TGTGCCAGTAGTGTCAGGGCAAACACCATATATTTT. It codes for CASSVRANTIYF.

About this clone: Distinct nucleotide sequences in the sample also encode this CDR3. This chain uses TRBV11-2 with TRBJ2-7, with 8 nucleotides matching TRBD2. The CDR3 totals 12 residues. The J segment lost 6 bases and the V segment lost 10 bases, leaving 8 bases of the junction unmatched. The germline V gene has CDR1 SGHAT and CDR2 FQNNGV. The DNA for the CDR3 is TGTGCCACCGCGGGAGGAGGACTCGAGCAGTACGTC. It yields the protein CATAGGGLEQYV.

About this clone: Distinct nucleotide sequences in the sample also encode this CDR3. The chain employs TRBV6-1 and TRBJ1-1; no definite D call. V lost 11 bases to trimming and J lost 4 bases, with 20 bases between them. The CDR3 sequence is 14 residues long. Germline V gives CDR1 MNHNS, CDR2 SASEGT. The CDR3 DNA is TGTGCCTGTCGAGGGTCTGGGCGTTTCACTGAAGCTTTCTTT. This sequence encodes CACRGSGRFTEAFF.